This note documents a single T cell receptor beta chain sequence. Its target is unknown. The CDR3 has 15 residues. Germline lookup yields CDR1 LGHNA and CDR2 YSLEER. The V gene lost 0 bases and the J gene lost 1 base, with 6 bases spanning the gap. This entry is derived from a study of T cell responses to AZD1222 COVID-19 vaccine. General study findings and limits: Clonal diversity may have been underestimated, and the donors were mostly white British, with more females than males. Close to half of all spike-specific TCRs reportedly target regions of the variants that are unmutated.

Libraries were prepared by immunoSEQ multiplex PCR; TCRdb keeps only in-frame clonotypes and omits some of them. The sample carries roughly 110,000 clones, 91% recorded once. This clonotype was obtained from an adult in good health. The sample consisted of peripheral blood, taken on day 0 of AZD1222 vaccination. The chain uses TRBV4-3 and TRBJ2-2; no firm D call. CDR3 residues: CASSQDLGNTGELFF. The DNA for the CDR3 is TGCGCCAGCAGCCAAGATCTGGGGAACACCGGGGAGCTGTTTTTT.